This is a list of T cell receptor beta chains from one sample in a study of blood T cell repertoires in COVID-19. Sequencing was performed with immunoSEQ multiplex PCR; in TCRdb, only in-frame clones are kept and a portion is missing. The table has 360,000 or so clones, about 90% seen once; the top ten hold about 7%. The sequenced sample consisted of peripheral blood. The receptors here all came from a man between 18 and 29 years old with active or convalescent COVID-19. CDR3s include the opening cysteine and the closing phenylalanine or tryptophan. The order of the fields is J gene, D gene, clone size, V gene, CDR3 DNA, CDR3 protein. D genes are given only for firm matches. Some rows mark clone size as missing; the rest say once, few, many or name a class of expanded clone.

TRBJ2-1 - once TRBV27 TGTGCCAGCAGTTTATCGCAGGGTGAGCAGTTCTTC CASSLSQGEQFF
TRBJ2-7 TRBD2 - TRBV4-2 TGTGCCAGCAGCCCCCGACTAGCGGGGGGGAATCACTACGAGCAGTACTTC CASSPRLAGGNHYEQYF
TRBJ1-1 - - TRBV5-5 TGTGCCAGCAGCTACACCAGAGACATGAACACTGAAGCTTTCTTT CASSYTRDMNTEAFF
TRBJ2-7 TRBD2 - TRBV18 TGTGCCAGCTCTATTAGCGGGGATCCATGGTACGAGCAGTACTTC CASSISGDPWYEQYF
TRBJ2-7 TRBD1 - TRBV19 TGTGCCAGTAGACCGGGACAGGGGAGTTACGAGCAGTACTTC CASRPGQGSYEQYF
TRBJ2-1 - - TRBV5-1 TGCGCCAGCAGCCTCTCCGGGGTCTACAATGAGCAGTTCTTC CASSLSGVYNEQFF
TRBJ2-5 - - TRBV9 TGTGCCAGCAGCGTAGACGGGGGTGAGACCCAGTACTTC CASSVDGGETQYF
TRBJ2-5 TRBD1 - TRBV29-1 TGCAGCGTCGTGACAGGGACAGAGACCCAGTACTTC CSVVTGTETQYF
TRBJ1-4 TRBD1 - TRBV6-5 TGTGCCAGCAGTTACGACAGGGGGTATGAAAAACTGTTTTTT CASSYDRGYEKLFF
TRBJ2-7 TRBD2 - TRBV25-1 TGTGCCAGCAGTGAAGGCTTGGGCGGGAGATCCTCCTACGAGCAGTACTTC CASSEGLGGRSSYEQYF
TRBJ2-2 - - TRBV29-1 TGCATCGTTTCCGGGACAAAGAACACCGGGGAGCTGTTTTTT CIVSGTKNTGELFF
TRBJ1-1 - - TRBV11-2 TGTGCCAGCAGCTCCCAGGTGGTTAGACAATATGAAGCTTTCTTT CASSSQVVRQYEAFF
TRBJ2-2 TRBD1 - TRBV9 TGTGCCAGCAGCGGACAGGGCCCCACCGGGGAGCTGTTTTTT CASSGQGPTGELFF
TRBJ2-5 - once TRBV24-1 TGTGCCACCACTAGCGGCCAGGGGCCGGAGACCCAGTACTTC CATTSGQGPETQYF
TRBJ1-2 - - TRBV9 TGTGCCAGCAGCAGTACCGGGGGCTACACCTTC CASSSTGGYTF
TRBJ1-1 TRBD1 - TRBV5-8 TGTGCCAGCAGCATAGGGACAGGAAACATGAACACTGAAGCTTTCTTT CASSIGTGNMNTEAFF
TRBJ1-6 TRBD1 - TRBV27 TGTGCCAGCAGTTGGACAGGGGTCAATTCACCCCTCCACTTT CASSWTGVNSPLHF
TRBJ2-2 TRBD2 - TRBV3-1/TRBV3-2 TGTGCCAGCAGCCGTAGCGGGGGAAACACCGGGGAGCTGTTTTTT CASSRSGGNTGELFF
TRBJ1-5 - - TRBV28 TGTGCCAGCAGTTTATCCGACAGGCGGCTCCAGCATTTT CASSLSDRRLQHF
TRBJ2-7 - - TRBV3-1/TRBV3-2 TGTGCCAGCAGCCAGCCTTTCCAGGGTAAAGCATACGAGCAGTACTTC CASSQPFQGKAYEQYF
TRBJ2-5 TRBD1 - TRBV7-3 TGTGCCAGCAGCTTAAGTGACAGGGCCCAGGAGACCCAGTACTTC CASSLSDRAQETQYF
TRBJ2-7 TRBD1 - TRBV5-1 TGCGCCAGCAGCTCAAACCTAGGGACAGATCGGGCCTACGAGCAGTACTTC CASSSNLGTDRAYEQYF
TRBJ1-4 - - TRBV19 TGTGCCAGTAGTATAGAGGCAGGGGAGGGACTTAATGAAAAACTGTTTTTT CASSIEAGEGLNEKLFF
TRBJ1-4 - - TRBV7-2 TGTGCCAGCAGCACACAGGGTCTTAATGAAAAACTGTTTTTT CASSTQGLNEKLFF
TRBJ2-3 - - TRBV28 TGTGCCAGCATCCCCACCCCCCCTGAGGGCCTGGGGACAGATACGCAGTATTTT CASIPTPPEGLGTDTQYF
TRBJ1-4 - once TRBV7-9 TGTGCCAGCAGCGGGGCGGCAAAACTGTTTTTT CASSGAAKLFF
TRBJ1-1 - - TRBV5-1 TGCGCCAGCAGCTTGGCAGGCCCTTCAGGCACTGAAGCTTTCTTT CASSLAGPSGTEAFF